This T cell receptor (beta chain) emerged from a study of identical twins. Study-wide findings and caveats: Carriage of fewer insertions was seen in abundant cord blood beta clonotypes, whereas memory repertoires showed none.

Via MiXCR, TCRdb re-called the 5' RACE reads, giving one row per CDR3 protein. This sample carries 500,000 to 550,000 distinct CDR3 sequences, around 20% of them seen once, and the ten largest clones take about 0.91%. The CDR3 runs to 15 residues. The ends were cut back, 6 bases at V and 0 bases at J, with 12 bases in the middle. Germline CDR1 and CDR2: SQVTM and ANQGSEA. A note on this clonotype: What it binds is unknown.

This sample also appeared in a second study, on T cells expressing NK-cell markers. From that paper: One of eight sequenced donors was HCMV-seronegative; the other seven were seropositive.

The TCR comes from a woman between 18 and 29 years old in good health. The sequencing sample was made of CD4+ T cells sorted from blood. The chain has TRBV29-1 and TRBJ2-6; possible D gene TRBD2, 5 bases. CDR3 DNA: TGCAGCGTCTCGGGGTTCTCCTCTGGGGCCAACGTCCTGACTTTC. This translates into CSVSGFSSGANVLTF. The full variable domain, completed using reference TRBV29-1 and TRBJ2-6, is SAVISQKPSRDICQRGTSLTIQCQVDSQVTMMFWYRQQPGQSLTLIATANQGSEATYESGFVIDKFPISRPNLTFSTLTVSNMSPEDSSIYLCSVSGFSSGANVLTFGAGSRLTVL.